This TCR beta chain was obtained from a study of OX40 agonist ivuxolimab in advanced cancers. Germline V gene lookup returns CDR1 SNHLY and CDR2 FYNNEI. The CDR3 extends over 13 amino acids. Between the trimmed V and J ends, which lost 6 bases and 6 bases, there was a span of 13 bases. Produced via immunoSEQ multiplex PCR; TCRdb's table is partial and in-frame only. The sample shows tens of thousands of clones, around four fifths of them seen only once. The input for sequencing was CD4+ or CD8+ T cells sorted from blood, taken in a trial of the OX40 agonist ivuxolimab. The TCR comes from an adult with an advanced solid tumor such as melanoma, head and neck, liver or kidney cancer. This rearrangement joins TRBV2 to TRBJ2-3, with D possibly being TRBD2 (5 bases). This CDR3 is CASRADPADTQYF. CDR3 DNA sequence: TGTGCCAGCAGAGCGGACCCAGCGGATACGCAGTATTTT.